Below, one T cell receptor beta chain is given with its context. Its matching antigen is unknown. The donors comprised healthy bone marrow donors. This sample is drawn from a study of cytomegalovirus exposure and HLA in healthy donors. Overall study results and limits: In vitro testing confirmed three CMV-associated chains as specific for CMV antigens. Among donors in an Asian-associated ancestry cluster, a later analysis reportedly found fewer N-insertions than the roughly 700-donor mean.

Both 60 Vbeta primers and 13 Jbeta primers went into the PCR. Generated by immunoSEQ multiplex PCR, the TCRdb table keeps only in-frame clones and is missing some. The repertoire holds nearly 110,000 clones, with roughly 70% as singletons. V lost 1 base and J 5 bases, leaving 14 bases between the germline ends. CDR3 length: 15 residues. Germline CDR1 and CDR2: SGHTA and FQGNSA. The sequence came from a male donor in good health and CMV-seropositive. Source material: PBMCs. This chain uses TRBV7-2 with TRBJ2-5; D is undetermined. CDR3 protein: CASSLGSAVRETQYF. The CDR3 DNA sequence: TGTGCCAGCAGCTTAGGCTCCGCGGTTCGGGAGACCCAGTACTTC. The entire variable domain, with the rest obtained from reference TRBV7-2 and TRBJ2-5, is as follows: GAGVSQSPSNKVTEKGKDVELRCDPISGHTALYWYRQSLGQGLEFLIYFQGNSAPDKSGLPSDRFSAERTGGSVSTLTIQRTQQEDSAVYLCASSLGSAVRETQYFGPGTRLLVL.